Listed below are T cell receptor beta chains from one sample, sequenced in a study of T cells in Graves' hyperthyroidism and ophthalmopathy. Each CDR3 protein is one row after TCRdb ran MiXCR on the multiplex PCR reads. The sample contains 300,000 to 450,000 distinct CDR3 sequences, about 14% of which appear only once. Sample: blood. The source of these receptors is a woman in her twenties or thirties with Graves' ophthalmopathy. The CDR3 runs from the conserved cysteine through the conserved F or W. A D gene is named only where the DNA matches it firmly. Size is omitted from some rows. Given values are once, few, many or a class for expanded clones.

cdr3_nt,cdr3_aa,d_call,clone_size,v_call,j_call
TGTGCCAGCAGCAAAGGGGACAGGGGACAAGACACCATATATTTT,CASSKGDRGQDTIYF,TRBD1,NA,TRBV7-2,TRBJ1-3
TGCGCCAGCAGTGAGTCTTGGACAGGTTCCTACAATGAGCAGTTCTTC,CASSESWTGSYNEQFF,TRBD1,many,TRBV10-1,TRBJ2-1
TGTGCCAGCAGCCAAGAAGCGGGGGGCAACACCGGGGAGCTGTTTTTT,CASSQEAGGNTGELFF,TRBD2,many,TRBV3-1,TRBJ2-2
TGTGCCAGCAACTCCCGCACAGATACGCAGTATTTT,CASNSRTDTQYF,NA,NA,TRBV7-6,TRBJ2-3
TGTGCCAGCAGTCCAACAGGGGACGAAGAGACCCAGTACTTC,CASSPTGDEETQYF,TRBD1,NA,TRBV27,TRBJ2-5
TGTGCCAGTAGAACATCCTCGCAAGAGACCCAGTACTTC,CASRTSSQETQYF,NA,many,TRBV19,TRBJ2-5
TGTGCCAGCAGTTCCTCTAGCGGGGGGCCTCCCGGCGGGACCCAGTACTTC,CASSSSSGGPPGGTQYF,TRBD2,many,TRBV28,TRBJ2-5
TGTGCCAGCAGCCAAGGGTGGAATCAGCCCCAGCATTTT,CASSQGWNQPQHF,NA,many,TRBV14,TRBJ1-5
TGTGCCAGCAGCCCAAGAGCGAGAGGGGCTAATGAAAAACTGTTTTTT,CASSPRARGANEKLFF,NA,many,TRBV3-1,TRBJ1-4
TGCAGTGCAACCCTGGGGGGCATTCAGCCCCAGCATTTT,CSATLGGIQPQHF,NA,many,TRBV20-1,TRBJ1-5
TGTGCCAGCTCACGCCAGGGTAGCAATCAGCCCCAGCATTTT,CASSRQGSNQPQHF,NA,many,TRBV18,TRBJ1-5
TGTGCCACCGCGGAGGGGGAGGAGGAGGAACTGTTTTTT,CATAEGEEEELFF,NA,many,TRBV10-3,TRBJ1-4